In its sample, the clone carrying this TCR beta chain was seen a few times. Antigen specificity is unknown. This sample is part of a study of beta chain features in type 1 diabetes. The entirety of the isolated RNA underwent reverse transcription, so expressed TCRB transcripts were sequenced. The repertoire was sequenced with immunoSEQ multiplex PCR; TCRdb's copy has only in-frame clones and lacks some. The sample includes hundreds of thousands of clones, roughly an eighth of them seen just once. Study-wide points: Shorter TCRB CDR3s, moderately but significantly so, were found in Type 1 diabetes patients in all four CD4+ subsets.

The sequence was collected from a man aged 18 to 35 with type 1 diabetes. The sequencing sample was made of naive CD4+ T cells from blood.

The CDR3 region is CASSYSWDGPDTQYF. CDR3 in DNA: TGTGCCAGCAGTTACTCCTGGGACGGGCCAGATACGCAGTATTTT. The chain has TRBV6-5 and TRBJ2-3; possibly TRBD1 or TRBD2 for D (5 bases each). The CDR3 covers 15 residues. Trimming cost V 0 bases and J 4 bases, with 11 bases left between them. The V gene's germline CDR1 is MNHEY and CDR2 SVGAGI.